Here is one TCR beta chain with its context. The sample is drawn from a study of control samples from healthy donors and cancer patients. Using immunoSEQ multiplex PCR, the repertoire was profiled, and TCRdb retains in-frame clones only, with some absent. The repertoire holds about 95,000 clones, with roughly 92% as singletons. This CDR3 is 15 amino acids long. J lost 3 bases, V lost 5 bases, and 6 bases had no gene match. Germline CDR1 SGHNT, CDR2 YYREEE (reference sequence). The origin of this receptor is a woman between 25 and 40 years old in good health. The chain is built from TRBV5-4 and TRBJ2-5; 11 bases are shared with TRBD2. The sequenced sample was blood. The CDR3 here is CASRRSGGAKETQYF. Written as DNA, the CDR3 is TGTGCCAGCAGGCGTAGCGGGGGGGCTAAAGAGACCCAGTACTTC.